This TCR beta chain was sequenced for a study of blood T cell repertoires in COVID-19. Study overall: Samples representing acute and convalescent COVID-19 were sourced from the United States, Italy and Spain. In each case, the material was cDNA or gDNA derived from T cells, B-cell-depleted T cells, or PBMCs.

This CDR3 region has 14 residues. J lost 1 base, V lost 8 bases, and 4 bases had no gene match. The germline gives CDR1 LNHDA, CDR2 SQIVND (reference sequence). TCRdb's copy holds only in-frame clones and misses some; the assay was immunoSEQ multiplex PCR. The sample records about 280,000 clones, approximately 83% being singletons. The chain has TRBV19 and TRBJ2-2; 7 nucleotides agree with TRBD1. This clonotype originated in a woman aged 65 to 85 with acute or convalescent COVID-19. The sequenced material came from peripheral blood. The CDR3, as DNA: TGTGCCAGTGTTAGGACAGGGAACACCGGGGAGCTGTTTTTT. Its protein product is CASVRTGNTGELFF.